Presented here are 28 T cell receptor beta chains from one specimen sequenced in a study of human T cells and chemical hapten exposure. TCRdb used MiXCR to reprocess the RACE reads, holding one entry per CDR3 protein. The sample shows some 200,000 distinct CDR3 sequences, approximately 20% of them seen only once. The time point here: patch test 1, 2 weeks after DPC sensitization. Indicated treatment: therapeutic diphenylcyclopropenone sensitization with weekly scalp DPC. Sample: whole blood, taken in connection with sensitization to the hapten diphenylcyclopropenone (DPC). These receptors were taken from a woman in her forties or fifties with alopecia areata. Some clones in this sample may be carry-over from other donors' samples.

The V gene is TRBV12-3 or TRBV12-4, the J gene TRBJ2-3; weak D call: TRBD2 (6 bases). V lost 6 bases to trimming and J lost 4 bases, with 14 bases between them. The CDR3 is made up of 14 amino acids. This CDR3 is CASRVGRRADTQYF. CDR3 nucleotides: TGTGCCAGCAGGGTAGGGAGGAGGGCAGATACGCAGTATTTT.

The V gene is TRBV3-1, the J gene TRBJ2-3; D is uncertain. Germline V gene data show CDR1 as LGHDT and CDR2 as YNNKEL (reference sequence). The V gene lost 0 bases and the J gene lost 1 base, with 8 bases spanning the gap. This CDR3 region has 15 residues. CDR3 residues: CASSQEASRTDTQYF. CDR3 DNA: TGTGCCAGCAGCCAAGAAGCAAGTCGCACAGATACGCAGTATTTT.

V is TRBV20-1 and J is TRBJ2-7; the D gene is possibly TRBD2 (6 bases). The CDR3 is 13 amino acids. CDR1 and CDR2 from the germline V gene are DFQATT and SNEGSKA (reference sequence). The ends were cut back, 6 bases at V and 1 base at J, with 13 bases in the middle. CDR3 amino acids: CSARESPSYEQYF. The CDR3, as DNA: TGCAGTGCCCGGGAGAGTCCGTCCTACGAGCAGTACTTC.

V is TRBV19 and J is TRBJ2-1; D ambiguous. Germline V gives CDR1 LNHDA, CDR2 SQIVND (reference sequence). The CDR3 contains 12 residues. The V gene lost 7 bases and the J gene lost 4 bases, with 8 bases spanning the gap. The CDR3 coding sequence is TGTGCCAGTATCTCCCCTTACAATGAGCAGTTCTTC. Translating it yields CASISPYNEQFF.

The chain uses TRBV7-9 and TRBJ1-3; D gene uncertain. The ends were cut back, 1 base at V and 0 bases at J, with 4 bases in the middle. The CDR3 totals 14 residues. The germline CDR1 and CDR2 sequences are SEHNR and FQNEAQ (reference sequence). CDR3 residues: CASSLGLSGNTIYF. For the CDR3, the DNA is TGTGCCAGCAGCTTAGGACTCTCTGGAAACACCATATATTTT.

This clonotype was detected a few times. The chain links TRBV12-3 or TRBV12-4 to TRBJ1-1; the D is unclear. V gave up 2 bases and J gave up 4 bases, with 8 bases separating them. This CDR3 is 13 amino acids long. The CDR3 DNA is TGTGCCAGCAGTTTAACCCCTCCCACTGAAGCTTTCTTT. The encoded protein is CASSLTPPTEAFF.

This clonotype was detected many times. This rearrangement joins TRBV5-1 to TRBJ2-7; TRBD2 agrees at 10 bases. The length of the CDR3 is 17 residues. From germline, CDR1 is SGHRS and CDR2 YFSETQ. J lost 1 base, V lost 0 bases, and 7 bases had no gene match. The CDR3 DNA is TGCGCCAGCAGCTTGGGATCTAGCGGGAGCCTGTCCTACGAGCAGTACTTC. It is translated as CASSLGSSGSLSYEQYF.

The chain is built from TRBV5-5 and TRBJ1-2; D gene uncertain. This CDR3 spans 13 amino acids. V was trimmed by 0 bases and J by 2 bases, leaving 5 bases between them. The germline V gene encodes CDR1 SGHKS and CDR2 YYEKEE (reference sequence). The CDR3 DNA sequence: TGTGCCAGCAGCTTGGGTATCAACTATGGCTACACCTTC. Residues: CASSLGINYGYTF.

The genes are TRBV6-2 or TRBV6-3 and TRBJ2-5; 7 bases are a match to TRBD1. The CDR3 sequence is 15 residues long. Germline V gene sequence: CDR1 MNHEY, CDR2 SVGEGT. J gave up 8 bases and V 3 bases, and 12 bases lay outside the gene matches. The CDR3 bases are TGTGCCAGCAGTTATCCTCCGGGACAGTGGACAACCCAGTACTTC. Protein sequence: CASSYPPGQWTTQYF.

The chain has TRBV6-5 and TRBJ1-2; 8 nucleotides agree with TRBD1. Germline CDR1 and CDR2: MNHEY and SVGAGI. The trim removed 10 bases at V and 8 bases at J, leaving 12 bases unmatched. This CDR3 has 13 amino acids. The CDR3 here is CATLSGTGKGYTF. CDR3 nucleotides: TGTGCCACTCTATCCGGGACAGGAAAGGGCTACACCTTC.

A word on this clonotype: The junction differs from germline at one of its ends, possibly a read error. The V call is TRBV9, the J call TRBJ1-5; 7 bases line up with TRBD1. The CDR3 loop spans 14 amino acids. Germline loops: CDR1 SGDLS, CDR2 YYNGEE. Written as DNA, the CDR3 is TGTGTCAGCAGCGTAACAGGGGGCAATCAGCCCCAGCATTTT. Its protein product is CVSSVTGGNQPQHF.

V gene TRBV5-1 combines with J gene TRBJ2-4; D gene ambiguous. The CDR3 loop spans 15 amino acids. Germline values: CDR1 SGHRS, CDR2 YFSETQ. V was pared by 0 bases and J by 5 bases, with 12 bases between. In DNA form, the CDR3 reads TGCGCCAGCAGCTTGGGACCTCCAAAGGAAAACATTCAGTACTTC. This translates into CASSLGPPKENIQYF.

This chain joins TRBV7-8 and TRBJ1-5; 11 nucleotides line up with TRBD1. Trimming cost V 5 bases and J 6 bases; bases outside gene matches: 3. This CDR3 is built from 14 residues. Germline V gene data show CDR1 as SGHVS and CDR2 as FQNEAQ. As DNA, the CDR3 is TGTGCCAGCAGCCGAGGGACAGGGGGTCAGCCCCAGCATTTT. Translated: CASSRGTGGQPQHF.

The chain joins TRBV5-5 to TRBJ2-3, with 8 bases matching TRBD2. The ends lost 1 base at V and 5 bases at J; junction bases unmatched: 0. This CDR3 comprises 13 residues. Germline V gene data show CDR1 as SGHKS and CDR2 as YYEKEE (reference sequence). CDR3 sequence: CASSLLAGDTQYF. CDR3 DNA: TGTGCCAGCAGCTTGCTAGCGGGAGATACGCAGTATTTT. Drawing the rest from reference TRBV5-5 and TRBJ2-3, the complete variable domain is DAGVTQSPTHLIKTRGQQVTLRCSPISGHKSVSWYQQVLGQGPQFIFQYYEKEERGRGNFPDRFSARQFPNYSSELNVNALLLGDSALYLCASSLLAGDTQYFGPGTRLTVL.

The V gene is TRBV11-2, the J gene TRBJ2-1, with a weak D call TRBD2 (6 bases). The ends were cut back, 1 base at V and 0 bases at J, with 7 bases in the middle. This CDR3 contains 15 residues. Germline V gene lookup returns CDR1 SGHAT and CDR2 FQNNGV. The CDR3 loop is CASSLGLVSYNEQFF. CDR3 in DNA: TGTGCCAGCAGCTTAGGACTAGTCTCCTACAATGAGCAGTTCTTC.

This clonotype has a handful of counts. The chain combines TRBV2 with TRBJ2-1; a weak D match, TRBD2 (6 bases). V dropped 11 bases and J dropped 4 bases, with 18 bases sitting between them. CDR3 length equals 14 residues. Germline CDR1 is SNHLY and CDR2 is FYNNEI. The CDR3 DNA follows: TGTGCCGGCCAGAGGAGGGCTCGGTACAATGAGCAGTTCTTC. It specifies CAGQRRARYNEQFF.

This clonotype appeared a few times. V is TRBV30 and J is TRBJ1-4, with unresolved D. The CDR3 covers 14 residues. Germline V gives CDR1 GTSNPN, CDR2 SVGIG (reference sequence). V lost 0 bases and J lost 5, with 10 bases in between. This CDR3 reads CAWSVVWGNEKLFF. For the CDR3, the DNA is TGTGCCTGGAGTGTGGTCTGGGGAAATGAAAAACTGTTTTTT. Combining the CDR3 with reference TRBV30 and TRBJ1-4 gives the whole variable domain SQTIHQWPATLVQPVGSPLSLECTVEGTSNPNLYWYRQAAGRGLQLLFYSVGIGQISSEVPQNLSASRPQDRQFILSSKKLLLSDSGFYLCAWSVVWGNEKLFFGSGTQLSVL.

The sample holds a few counts of this clonotype. The J gene is TRBJ1-1, the V gene TRBV5-1; D unclear. Germline V lookup: CDR1 SGHRS, CDR2 YFSETQ. The CDR3 length is 14 residues. V lost 2 bases, J lost 1 base, and 9 bases lay in between. CDR3 DNA sequence: TGCGCCAGCAGCTTAGTAACACAGAACACTGAAGCTTTCTTT. This sequence encodes CASSLVTQNTEAFF.

This clonotype was seen a few times. The rearrangement links TRBV24-1 to TRBJ2-1, with 7 bases that match TRBD2. The CDR3 runs 14 residues. The trim removed 5 bases at V and 9 bases at J, leaving 9 bases unmatched. The germline V gene has CDR1 KGHDR and CDR2 SFDVKD. CDR3 nucleotide sequence: TGTGCCACCAGTGCCCCACCACTAGCGCCTGAGCAGTTCTTC. Its translation: CATSAPPLAPEQFF.

The J gene is TRBJ2-7, the V gene TRBV20-1; 10 bases are a match to TRBD2. Germline lookup yields CDR1 DFQATT and CDR2 SNEGSKA (reference sequence). The J segment lost 6 bases and the V segment lost 3 bases, leaving 2 bases of the junction unmatched. CDR3 length: 12 residues. CDR3 nucleotides: TGCAGTGCTAGCGCTAGCGGGAGCGAGCAGTACTTC. It encodes CSASASGSEQYF.

In its sample, this clonotype was seen a few times. The V call is TRBV7-9, the J call TRBJ2-5, with 7 positions matching TRBD2. Germline trimming cut 5 bases from V and 4 bases from J; bases unmatched to any gene: 10. Per germline, CDR1 SEHNR and CDR2 FQNEAQ (reference sequence). This CDR3 has 15 residues. CDR3 sequence reads: CASSTQRERRETQYF. The CDR3 DNA reads as TGTGCCAGCAGCACCCAGCGGGAAAGGCGAGAGACCCAGTACTTC. Full variable domain (outside the CDR3, taken from reference TRBV7-9 and TRBJ2-5): DTGVSQNPRHKITKRGQNVTFRCDPISEHNRLYWYRQTLGQGPEFLTYFQNEAQLEKSRLLSDRFSAERPKGSFSTLEIQRTEQGDSAMYLCASSTQRERRETQYFGPGTRLLVL.

This clonotype was recorded a few times. The chain combines TRBV10-3 with TRBJ2-7; unclear D gene. V gave up 8 bases and J gave up 2 bases, with 13 bases separating them. Germline V gene lookup returns CDR1 ENHRY and CDR2 SYGVKD. The CDR3 length is 13 residues. This CDR3 is CAISGTQTYEQYF. CDR3 in DNA: TGTGCCATCTCAGGCACACAGACCTACGAGCAGTACTTC.

This clonotype was detected ten times or more. This rearrangement joins TRBV20-1 to TRBJ2-1, with D perhaps matching TRBD1 or TRBD2 (6 bases each). Germline CDR1 reads DFQATT; CDR2 reads SNEGSKA (reference sequence). Trimming left V 1 base short and J 4 bases short, with 20 bases between. This CDR3 spans 17 amino acids. The CDR3 reads CSARAERGRDTYNEQFF. The CDR3 DNA sequence: TGCAGTGCTAGAGCAGAACGGGGGCGGGATACATACAATGAGCAGTTCTTC.

V is TRBV10-3 and J is TRBJ2-6; D unresolved. CDR3 length: 15 amino acids. Germline CDR1 reads ENHRY; CDR2 reads SYGVKD. V gave up 6 bases and J gave up 1 base, with 10 bases separating them. The CDR3 here is CAIREGLSGANVLTF. The CDR3 DNA is TGTGCCATCAGAGAAGGGCTTTCTGGGGCCAACGTCCTGACTTTC.

The V call is TRBV20-1, the J call TRBJ2-5; D unclear. The V gene's germline CDR1 is DFQATT and CDR2 SNEGSKA (reference sequence). This CDR3 spans 13 amino acids. V lost 6 bases and J lost 1, with 12 bases in between. CDR3 DNA: TGCAGTGCCCTCAAGTTCCTCCAAGAGACCCAGTACTTC. This encodes CSALKFLQETQYF.

This clonotype has a handful of counts. The V call is TRBV7-9, the J call TRBJ2-7, with D hard to call. Germline V gene lookup returns CDR1 SEHNR and CDR2 FQNEAQ (reference sequence). V shed 1 base and J shed 7 bases, with 8 bases lying between them. This CDR3 has 12 amino acids. The CDR3 protein is CASSLVGREQYF. DNA of the CDR3: TGTGCCAGCAGCTTAGTAGGCCGGGAGCAGTACTTC.

The chain carries TRBV5-1 and TRBJ1-3; no definite D call. Between the trimmed V and J ends, which lost 0 bases and 0 bases, there was a span of 7 bases. This CDR3 is built from 15 residues. Germline V gene sequence: CDR1 SGHRS, CDR2 YFSETQ. The CDR3 here is CASSLEQASGNTIYF. As DNA, the CDR3 is TGCGCCAGCAGCTTGGAACAAGCCTCTGGAAACACCATATATTTT.

This chain links TRBV7-6 with TRBJ2-1; 8 bases line up with TRBD2. Trimming removed 5 bases from V and 4 bases from J; junction bases left unmatched: 13. The germline V gene has CDR1 SGHVS and CDR2 FNYEAQ. The CDR3 is made up of 17 amino acids. CDR3 bases: TGTGCCAGCAGCCCGGGAGGGCCCCAAAGGGGATACAATGAGCAGTTCTTC. Translated, it gives CASSPGGPQRGYNEQFF.